This record concerns one T cell receptor beta chain sequence. Which antigen it targets is not known. No per-base quality is available; no much larger clone lies one base away. These data are taken from a study of long-term antiretroviral therapy in people with HIV (dated 2022 in TCRdb). In the study overall: The earliest samples were collected about a decade before the 2015 WHO recommendation for immediate ART, when ART was typically delayed until CD4 counts fell. No cross-contamination during QIAcube processing was seen in test extractions of a monoclonal T-cell line run alongside approximately 36 polyclonal samples. From over 25 adults with confirmed HIV infection, the cohort provided 150 to 200 cryopreserved PBMC samples, gathered serially across a mean of around six years (range 1-12). Whether ART initiation and durable HIV suppression were associated with changes in peripheral blood TRB repertoire composition and diversity was tested in a retrospective serial study. About 35% of the 30 participants with HIV were female.

The germline V gene encodes CDR1 LNHDA and CDR2 SQIVND (reference sequence). Trimming costs V 3 bases and J 3 bases, and their ends lie 6 bases apart. The CDR3 goes from the cysteine to the phenylalanine over 13 residues. Of the read, only the CDR3 DNA is kept; its 39 bases are in frame from base 1. The paper as a whole reports these results and caveats: CDR3 length ranges in HIV repertoires were narrower than in controls, and network structure suggested an antigen-experienced repertoire with only a slight naive shift after ART. Inferences about post-ART repertoire changes were limited because no data were available on ART adherence, viral resistance or therapy changes. Expanded TRB clones identified before ART initiation dominated the repertoire at all time points, although this dominance fluctuated and declined in many PLHIV after ART. A significant increase in TRB diversity was found to be associated with ART initiation, although TRB diversity was observed to remain significantly below that of transplant donor controls even after long-term ART. Because PBMC availability was limited, only the TCR beta chain was sequenced, with no alpha chain pairing. Because cell numbers in pre-ART samples were limited, unsorted PBMC were profiled instead of sorted CD4+ and CD8+ T cells. The samples were dated from about 2004 to 2018, and the ART regimens that were used may be less effective than current ART regimens.

Participants were included only if at least one PBMC sample before ART initiation and at least two post-ART samples were available. Treatment was received in the United States of America by all participants with HIV. Before DNA extraction, cryopreserved samples of about 0.95-11 million PBMC were thawed and then washed. At the time of the earliest PBMC sample, participants with HIV were aged between roughly 20 and 55 years. PBMC samples were contributed by each participant from 1-4 timepoints before ART initiation and 2-8 timepoints after ART initiation, with a median of 7 samples. Serial HIV viral load, CD4+ T-cell count, ART history and demographic data were obtained for every participant. Genomic DNA was extracted from unsorted PBMC with a Qiagen kit on a QIAcube, with processing performed in batches of 12 samples. The immunoSEQ hsTCRB v3.0 assay was used at survey level resolution to sequence the TRB variable region. The targeted TRB sequencing depth was roughly 40,000-50,000 T-cell genomes per sample. An Illumina MiSeq with a v3 150-cycle kit was used to sequence the pooled TRB libraries. The original methods were these. Analysis of repertoires was carried out in R inside a reproducible Nextflow workflow spanning QC, data transformation and analysis. LymphoSeq2, an R package for exploring AIRR-Seq data, was used to implement custom analyses. After excluding a handful of samples that yielded fewer than 5000 total TRB sequences, approximately 180 HIV repertoires remained for analysis. Of the roughly 190 retained HIV repertoires, almost 60 were collected before and under 150 after ART initiation. Repertoires were downsampled to 5000 TRB nucleotide sequences, and summary statistics were averaged over 100 downsampling iterations. The analysis kept only TRB sequences whose CDR3 regions were at least seven amino acids long. Diversity was measured with a Shannon entropy-derived clonality score and the Gini coefficient. Repertoire networks linked the top 5000 CDR3 amino acid sequences whenever two sequences differed by an edit distance of one. For TRB CDR3 amino acid sequences, antigen specificity groups and MHC restriction were predicted with GLIPH2. Known CMV, EBV, HIV or tissue antigen associations were flagged by matching CDR3 amino acid sequences against VDJdb and McPAS-TCR. Pre-ART, post-ART and control groups were compared with Wilcoxon signed-rank tests and Holm-Bonferroni correction. Sourced from immuneACCESS, this table was stored by TCRdb with only in-frame sequences that have V and J called. A share of the clones is absent; for the studies checked, an unresolved V gene accounts for under half, and the remainder has no known explanation. That table furnishes V, J and clone size, whereas the DNA furnished D and trimming. Counted in this sample were tens of thousands of clones; 80% to 90% of them appeared once. The ten largest account for less than 6.5% of the sample.

The receptor was derived from a man between 25 and 39 years old with HIV. Material: unsorted PBMCs, obtained approximately 4.5 years after starting antiretroviral therapy. The rearrangement joined TRBV19 to TRBJ1-5, and the D gene may be TRBD1, 5 bases matching. The DNA is as follows: TGTGCCAGTAGTATTGGGACCAATCAGCCCCAGCATTTT. Its product reads: CASSIGTNQPQHF.